This T cell receptor beta chain was profiled in a study of OX40 agonist ivuxolimab in advanced cancers. Study details: The treatment was a fully human IgG2 OX40 agonist, ivuxolimab. Study findings and constraints: Partial responders at 0.1-3.0 mg/kg had among the lowest clonal expansion.

As concerns this clone: No antigen is known for it.

Germline lookup yields CDR1 ENHRY and CDR2 SYGVKD. The CDR3 contains 14 residues. Trimming removed 0 bases at V and 2 bases at J, with 7 bases between. The repertoire was sequenced with immunoSEQ multiplex PCR; TCRdb's copy has only in-frame clones and lacks some. Of 70,000 to 100,000 clones detected, about 89% appear once; the ten largest clones hold approximately 0.38%. The V call is TRBV10-3, the J call TRBJ1-2; D perhaps matches TRBD1 (5 bases). The source was CD4+ or CD8+ T cells sorted from blood, collected in a trial of the OX40 agonist ivuxolimab. This sequence was found in an adult with an advanced solid tumor such as melanoma, head and neck, liver or kidney cancer. CDR3 sequence reads: CAISESRGNYGYTF. The CDR3 DNA reads TGTGCCATCAGTGAGTCGAGGGGAAACTATGGCTACACCTTC.